Listed below are T cell receptor beta chains from one sample, sequenced in a study of T cells after yellow fever vaccination. TCRdb called the 5' RACE reads again in MiXCR, with one record for every CDR3 protein. This table has around 260,000 distinct CDR3 sequences, about 5.2% appearing once. This material consisted of CD4+ T cells sorted from PBMCs, taken on the day of the yellow fever booster vaccination. The source of these receptors is a man between 18 and 29 years old who received the YFV17D yellow fever vaccine. The CDR3 runs from the conserved cysteine through the conserved F or W. A D gene is named only where the DNA matches it firmly. Rows give clone size only sometimes, using once, few, many, or a class for an expanded clone.

>many|TRBJ1-1|16|TRBV4-3|.
TGCGCCAGCAGCCAAGAGGAGGGAGACAGACGGACTGAAGCTTTCTTT
CASSQEEGDRRTEAFF
>many|TRBJ1-2|12|TRBV27|.
TGTGCCAGCAGTGACCGCTACTATGGCTACACCTTC
CASSDRYYGYTF
>many|TRBJ2-5|14|TRBV7-2|.
TGTGCCAGCATCGAAAGGACGGGACAAGAGACCCAGTACTTC
CASIERTGQETQYF
>many|TRBJ2-1|15|TRBV4-1|.
TGCGCCAGCAGCCAAGCACGGAGCTCCTACAATGAGCAGTTCTTC
CASSQARSSYNEQFF
>few|TRBJ2-3|17|TRBV12-3/TRBV12-4|.
TGTGCCAGCAGCCGATGGGGGGGACAGATTAGCACAGATACGCAGTATTTT
CASSRWGGQISTDTQYF
>many|TRBJ1-3|17|TRBV12-3/TRBV12-4|.
TGTGCCAGCAGCCCCTATGATGGGGCCGTGGTGCTGAACACCATATATTTT
CASSPYDGAVVLNTIYF
>few|TRBJ2-5|13|TRBV27|.
TGTGCCAGTGGGGCCAGGGGCCGGGAGACCCAGTACTTC
CASGARGRETQYF
>.|TRBJ1-5|16|TRBV10-2|TRBD1
TGCGCCAGCGGTCGGGACAGGGGAGGTGGCAATCAGCCCCAGCATTTT
CASGRDRGGGNQPQHF
>few|TRBJ2-7|16|TRBV5-1|TRBD1
TGCGCCAGCAGCAGGCAACAGGGGGTCAGTGCCTACGAGCAGTACTTC
CASSRQQGVSAYEQYF
>medium-sized|TRBJ1-1|13|TRBV5-1|TRBD1
TGCGCCAGCAGCTTGGGCGACAGGGGGAAAGCTTTCTTT
CASSLGDRGKAFF
>few|TRBJ2-4|15|TRBV20-1|TRBD1
TGCAGTGCCCGGACAGGGGGCTCGCCTAATAACATTCAGTACTTC
CSARTGGSPNNIQYF
>.|TRBJ1-5|15|TRBV20-1|TRBD1
TGCAGTGCTAGGTCATCGGACAGGTCAGGGCAGCCCCAGCATTTT
CSARSSDRSGQPQHF
>.|TRBJ1-1|16|TRBV4-3|.
TGCGCCAGCAGCCAAGGCCAACAGATCTTGAACACTGAAGCTTTCTTT
CASSQGQQILNTEAFF
>few|TRBJ2-7|14|TRBV5-1|TRBD1
TGCGCCAGCAGCTTGGAAGGGGGCTCTTACGAGCAGTACTTC
CASSLEGGSYEQYF
>.|TRBJ2-7|16|TRBV20-1|.
TGCAGTGCTCGAACCCCCGGGACACCGAGCTCCTACGAGCAGTACTTC
CSARTPGTPSSYEQYF
>few|TRBJ2-7|13|TRBV4-1|.
TGCGCCAGCAGCCAAGGAAGGATGTACGAGCAGTACTTC
CASSQGRMYEQYF
>.|TRBJ2-5|16|TRBV5-4|TRBD2
TGTGCCAGCAGCTTGGGTACTAGCGGTGGCCAAGAGACCCAGTACTTC
CASSLGTSGGQETQYF
>few|TRBJ2-3|14|TRBV9|.
TGTGCCAGCAGCGTAGTCTCTATCACAGATACGCAGTATTTT
CASSVVSITDTQYF
>.|TRBJ1-5|14|TRBV20-1|.
TGCAGTGCTAGAGACCCAAAGAGCAATCAGCCCCAGCATTTT
CSARDPKSNQPQHF
>many|TRBJ2-7|13|TRBV7-2|.
TGTGCCAGTAGGACAACTCCCCTATACGAGCAGTACTTC
CASRTTPLYEQYF
>few|TRBJ2-5|15|TRBV30|.
TGTGCCTGGAGTGCGCCAGGGTATACAAGAAAGACCCAGTACTTC
CAWSAPGYTRKTQYF
>few|TRBJ2-7|13|TRBV7-2|.
TGTGCCAGCAGCTTACGGCTGGGCAACGAGCAGTACTTC
CASSLRLGNEQYF